Listed below are T cell receptor beta chains from one sample, sequenced in a study of T-cell memory formation after mild COVID-19. A single record per CDR3 protein comes from TCRdb applying MiXCR to the 5' RACE reads. The sample contains 470,000 or so distinct CDR3 sequences, 18% of which appear only once. Sequencing input: PBMCs or a T cell subset sorted from them (not recorded which). These TCRs come from a man in his late teens or twenties who had mild COVID-19 (a few samples of this study predate the infection). Cell type and time point are not known. Both conserved end residues are part of each CDR3. A D gene is named only where the DNA matches it firmly. Part of the rows lack a size; the others show once, few, many or a class for expanded clones.

j_call d_call clone_size v_call cdr3_aa cdr3_nt
TRBJ2-5 TRBD2 once TRBV20-1 CSARAFSGGAVEETQYF TGCAGTGCTCGGGCGTTTAGCGGGGGGGCCGTAGAGGAGACCCAGTACTTC
TRBJ2-5 - - TRBV4-3 CASSQENRGTQYF TGCGCCAGCAGCCAAGAGAATCGGGGGACCCAGTACTTC
TRBJ1-2 - - TRBV10-3 CAISGGGGKGDYGYTF TGTGCCATCAGTGGAGGAGGGGGAAAAGGCGACTATGGCTACACCTTC
TRBJ2-5 TRBD2 few TRBV3-1 CASRISGQETQYF TGTGCCAGCAGGATTAGCGGGCAAGAGACCCAGTACTTC
TRBJ2-3 TRBD2 few TRBV5-1 CASSLGLAGDQDTQYF TGCGCCAGCAGCTTGGGTCTAGCGGGGGATCAAGATACGCAGTATTTT
TRBJ2-5 - few TRBV3-1 CASRSPGETQYF TGTGCCAGCAGATCCCCCGGAGAGACCCAGTACTTC
TRBJ2-5 - few TRBV3-1 CASRRGAVETQYF TGTGCCAGCCGCCGGGGGGCCGTGGAGACCCAGTACTTC
TRBJ2-5 - few TRBV11-2 CASSRTRAETQYF TGTGCCAGCAGCCGGACCCGAGCGGAGACCCAGTACTTC
TRBJ2-1 TRBD2 few TRBV20-1 CSARPTSGTYNEQFF TGCAGTGCTAGACCGACTAGCGGCACCTACAATGAGCAGTTCTTC
TRBJ2-2 TRBD2 few TRBV7-2 CASSRGSGGDTGELFF TGTGCCAGCAGCCGTGGGTCGGGGGGGGACACCGGGGAGCTGTTTTTT
TRBJ1-2 TRBD1 few TRBV4-1 CASSQPTRRQGLRGYTF TGCGCCAGCAGCCAACCTACCCGTCGACAGGGACTGAGGGGCTACACCTTC
TRBJ2-5 - - TRBV12-3/TRBV12-4 CASRLHETETQYF TGTGCCAGCAGACTACACGAGACGGAGACCCAGTACTTC
TRBJ2-2 TRBD1 few TRBV14 CASSPGQGPPISGELFF TGTGCCAGCAGCCCTGGACAGGGTCCGCCGATTTCCGGGGAGCTGTTTTTT
TRBJ1-2 - - TRBV28 CASSQWAGYTF TGTGCCAGCAGCCAGTGGGCTGGCTACACCTTC
TRBJ2-3 - few TRBV4-1 CASSQEWRPSTDTQYF TGCGCCAGCAGCCAAGAGTGGCGGCCTAGCACAGATACGCAGTATTTT
TRBJ2-1 - few TRBV5-1 CASSLRSPGTSGGNEQFF TGCGCCAGCAGCTTACGGTCCCCCGGGACATCGGGGGGTAATGAGCAGTTCTTC
TRBJ2-1 - - TRBV6-2/TRBV6-3 CASSSGSGDYNEQFF TGTGCCAGCAGTTCTGGGTCAGGGGATTACAATGAGCAGTTCTTC
TRBJ2-7 - few TRBV28 CASSFERYEQYF TGTGCCAGCAGTTTTGAGCGGTACGAGCAGTACTTC
TRBJ1-2 - - TRBV15 CATSRGENYGYTF TGTGCCACCAGCAGAGGAGAAAACTATGGCTACACCTTC
TRBJ2-3 - few TRBV7-2 CASSQRDSIYPTDTQYF TGTGCCAGCAGCCAACGGGACTCTATATACCCCACAGATACGCAGTATTTT
TRBJ1-1 - few TRBV7-8 CASSFSWQGGAEAFF TGTGCCAGCAGCTTCAGCTGGCAGGGTGGGGCTGAAGCTTTCTTT
TRBJ2-1 - - TRBV7-8 CASSGLKTGRGNEQFF TGTGCCAGCAGCGGATTAAAGACAGGGCGGGGGAATGAGCAGTTCTTC
TRBJ2-2 TRBD1 - TRBV15 CATTGGMDTGELFF TGTGCCACCACAGGGGGCATGGACACCGGGGAGCTGTTTTTT
TRBJ2-5 - - TRBV18 CASSPWDFEETQYF TGTGCCAGCTCCCCTTGGGACTTCGAAGAGACCCAGTACTTC
TRBJ1-2 - - TRBV11-2 CASSSLRRGRGYGYTF TGTGCCAGCAGCTCCTTACGCAGGGGAAGGGGCTATGGCTACACCTTC
TRBJ2-5 TRBD2 few TRBV5-1 CASSPIGGQETQYF TGCGCCAGCAGCCCGATCGGGGGGCAAGAGACCCAGTACTTC
TRBJ2-7 TRBD1 few TRBV20-1 CSATRRQGASYEQYF TGCAGTGCTACCCGTAGACAGGGTGCCTCCTACGAGCAGTACTTC
TRBJ2-2 - many TRBV4-1 CASSHQPGERRTGELFF TGCGCCAGCAGCCACCAACCCGGGGAAAGGCGGACCGGGGAGCTGTTTTTT
TRBJ2-3 - - TRBV28 CASSSPFTDTQYF TGTGCCAGCAGTTCACCCTTCACAGATACGCAGTATTTT
TRBJ2-3 TRBD1 - TRBV10-3 CAISREGAVTDTQYF TGTGCCATCAGTAGAGAGGGGGCAGTCACAGATACGCAGTATTTT
TRBJ1-6 TRBD1 few TRBV9 CASSPRQGGNSPLHF TGTGCCAGCAGCCCCAGACAGGGAGGAAATTCACCCCTCCACTTT